This T cell receptor beta chain emerged from a study of cytomegalovirus exposure and HLA in healthy donors. Whole-study findings and limits: Three of the chains that were CMV-associated were confirmed in vitro to be specific for CMV antigens. In a later analysis, TCR beta V- and J-gene trimming showed a link to a missense DCLRE1C variant.

Comments on this clone: Its antigen is undetermined.

The PCR contained 60 Vbeta and 13 Jbeta primers. Assay used: immunoSEQ multiplex PCR; TCRdb lists only in-frame clones, some missing. This table lists 100,000 to 150,000 clones. This CDR3 has 14 amino acids. Germline CDR1 and CDR2: SGHNT and YENEEA. Trimming cost V 2 bases and J 8 bases, with 12 bases left between them. Healthy bone marrow donors made up the donor group. This sequence was found in a man in his forties in good health and CMV-seronegative. The sequenced sample consisted of PBMCs. The V and J genes are TRBV11-3 and TRBJ2-2, with D unresolved. CDR3 loop: CASSLYSSSGELFF. The CDR3, as DNA: TGTGCCAGCAGCTTATACTCCTCTTCGGGGGAGCTGTTTTTT.